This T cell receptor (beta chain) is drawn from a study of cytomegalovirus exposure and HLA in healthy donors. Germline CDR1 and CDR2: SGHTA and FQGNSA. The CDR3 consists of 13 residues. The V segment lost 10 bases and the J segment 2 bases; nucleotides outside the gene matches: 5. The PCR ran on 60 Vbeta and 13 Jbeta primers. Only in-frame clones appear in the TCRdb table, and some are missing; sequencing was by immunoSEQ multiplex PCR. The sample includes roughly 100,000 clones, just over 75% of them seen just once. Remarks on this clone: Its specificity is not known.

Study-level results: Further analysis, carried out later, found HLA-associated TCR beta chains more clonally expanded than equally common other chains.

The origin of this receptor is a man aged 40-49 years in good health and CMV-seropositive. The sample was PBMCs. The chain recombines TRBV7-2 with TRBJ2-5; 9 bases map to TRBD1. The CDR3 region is CATLGQGQETQYF. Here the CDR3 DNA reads TGTGCCACCCTGGGACAGGGTCAAGAGACCCAGTACTTC.